This T cell receptor beta chain was identified during a study of CD8+ T cells in alopecia areata. The authors extracted RNA and reverse transcribed it into cDNA as the sequencing template. Clones were sequenced by immunoSEQ multiplex PCR, and TCRdb holds only the in-frame ones, with some missing. Among roughly 210,000 clones listed, roughly two fifths were seen once. CDR1 SGHTA and CDR2 FQGNSA come from the germline V gene. CDR3 size: 13 residues. J lost 7 bases, V lost 5 bases, and 8 bases had no gene match. This sample's treatment: oral pan-JAK inhibitor, 5-10 mg twice daily. Individuals with alopecia areata gave both lesional scalp punch biopsies and peripheral blood for collection.

Sequences were derived from CD4+ T cells sorted from blood, sampled at approximately week 36, from a patient treated with tofacitinib. The sequence was collected from a human donor with alopecia areata. The rearrangement uses TRBV7-2 and TRBJ2-7; 7 bases are a match to TRBD1. In DNA, the CDR3 is TGTGCCAGCAGCCTGGACAGGTCGGGAGAGCAGTACTTC. Residues: CASSLDRSGEQYF.